This T cell receptor (beta chain) stems from a study of blood T cell repertoires in COVID-19. Overall study context: Acute-phase and convalescent COVID-19 samples originated in the United States, Italy and Spain. Sources were T cells, B-cell-depleted T cells, or PBMCs; the material itself was cDNA or gDNA.

In the authors' methods: The assay estimated nucleated cells by amplifying reference gene primers. Profiled with immunoSEQ multiplex PCR; TCRdb holds only in-frame clones, not every one. The DNA gave D and trimming, while V, J and clone size come from that table. The sample yields approximately 230,000 clones, around 86% seen once. The clonotype originates from a man younger than 45 who had recovered from COVID-19. The sequenced sample was peripheral blood.

Here the CDR3 DNA reads TGTGCCAGCAGTTATCGGACTGATCAGCCCCAGCATTTT. This gives the protein CASSYRTDQPQHF. This sequence joins TRBV6-5 and TRBJ1-5; D remains ambiguous. The CDR3 consists of 13 residues. Trimming removed 3 bases at V and 5 bases at J, with 8 bases between. Germline V CDR1 and CDR2: MNHEY, SVGAGI.